The TCR beta chain under discussion was sequenced for a study of CD8 T cell repertoires and HIV-1 epitope variants. Study overall: Enriched T cells were co-cultured with equal numbers of autologous T cell-negative antigen-presenting cells.

On the immunoSEQ platform, TCR beta CDR3s were sequenced at survey depth. Sequencing used immunoSEQ multiplex PCR; TCRdb keeps in-frame clones, though not all of them. The sample consists of some 5,500 clones, about two thirds of them appearing once. CDR3 length equals 16 residues. Germline V gene lookup returns CDR1 MNHNS and CDR2 SASEGT. V trimming: 3 bases; J trimming: 5 bases; junction bases outside the gene matches: 12. Points on this clone: Antigen: not known.

The sequence derives from a male donor with HIV. The V and J genes are TRBV6-1 and TRBJ2-7; TRBD1 matches at 8 bases. The sequenced material came from cultured CD8+ T cells derived from PBMCs. CDR3 residues: CASSDPTWTGSHEQYF. DNA for the CDR3: TGTGCCAGCAGTGACCCAACTTGGACAGGGTCCCACGAGCAGTACTTC.